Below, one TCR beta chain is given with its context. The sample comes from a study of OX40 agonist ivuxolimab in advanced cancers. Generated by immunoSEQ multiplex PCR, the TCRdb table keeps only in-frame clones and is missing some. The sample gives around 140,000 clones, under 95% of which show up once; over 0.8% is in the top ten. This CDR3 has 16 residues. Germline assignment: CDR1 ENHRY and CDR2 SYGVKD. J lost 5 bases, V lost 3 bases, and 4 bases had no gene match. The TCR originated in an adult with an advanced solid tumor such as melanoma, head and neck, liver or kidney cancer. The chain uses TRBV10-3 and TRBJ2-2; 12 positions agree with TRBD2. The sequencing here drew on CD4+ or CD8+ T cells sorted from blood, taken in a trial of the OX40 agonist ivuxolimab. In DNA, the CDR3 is TGTGCCATCAGTGAACTAGCGGGAGGTAGTACCGGGGAGCTGTTTTTT. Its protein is CAISELAGGSTGELFF.